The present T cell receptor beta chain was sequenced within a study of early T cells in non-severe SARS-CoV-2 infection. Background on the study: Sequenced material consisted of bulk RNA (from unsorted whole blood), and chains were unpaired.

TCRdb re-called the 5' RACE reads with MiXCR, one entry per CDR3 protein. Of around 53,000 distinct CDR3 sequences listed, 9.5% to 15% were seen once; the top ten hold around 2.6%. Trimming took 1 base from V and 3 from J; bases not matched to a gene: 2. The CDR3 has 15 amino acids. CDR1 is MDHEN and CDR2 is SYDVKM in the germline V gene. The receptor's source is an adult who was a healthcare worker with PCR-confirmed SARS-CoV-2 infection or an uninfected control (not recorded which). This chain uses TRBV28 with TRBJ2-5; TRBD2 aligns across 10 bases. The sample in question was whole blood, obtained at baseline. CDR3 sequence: CASSLFGLAEETQYF. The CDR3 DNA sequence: TGTGCCAGCAGTTTATTCGGACTAGCGGAAGAGACCCAGTACTTC.